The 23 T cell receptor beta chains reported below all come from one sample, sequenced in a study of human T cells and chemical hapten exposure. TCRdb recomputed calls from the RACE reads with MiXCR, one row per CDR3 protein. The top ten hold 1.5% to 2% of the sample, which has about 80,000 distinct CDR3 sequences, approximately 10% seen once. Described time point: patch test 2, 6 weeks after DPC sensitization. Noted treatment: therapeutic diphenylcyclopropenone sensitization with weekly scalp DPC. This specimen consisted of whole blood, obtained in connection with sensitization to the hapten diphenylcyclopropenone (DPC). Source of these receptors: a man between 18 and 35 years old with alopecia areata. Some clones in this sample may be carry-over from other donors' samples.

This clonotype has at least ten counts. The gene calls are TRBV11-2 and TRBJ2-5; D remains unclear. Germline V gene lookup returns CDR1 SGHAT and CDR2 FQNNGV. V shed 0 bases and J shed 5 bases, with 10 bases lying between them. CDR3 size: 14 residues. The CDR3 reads CASSLDPDPETQYF. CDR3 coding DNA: TGTGCCAGCAGCTTAGACCCGGACCCGGAGACCCAGTACTTC.

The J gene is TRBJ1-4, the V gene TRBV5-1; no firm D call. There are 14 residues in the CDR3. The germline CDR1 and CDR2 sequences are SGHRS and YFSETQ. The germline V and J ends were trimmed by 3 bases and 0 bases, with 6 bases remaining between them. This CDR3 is CASSSTATNEKLFF. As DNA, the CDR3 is TGCGCCAGCAGCTCCACAGCAACTAATGAAAAACTGTTTTTT.

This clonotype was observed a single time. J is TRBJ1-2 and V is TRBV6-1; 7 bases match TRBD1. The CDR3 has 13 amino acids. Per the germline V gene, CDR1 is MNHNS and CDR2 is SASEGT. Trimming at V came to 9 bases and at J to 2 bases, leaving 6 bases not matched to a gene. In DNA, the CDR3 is TGTGCCAGTATGGACAGGCAGAACTATGGCTACACCTTC. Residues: CASMDRQNYGYTF.

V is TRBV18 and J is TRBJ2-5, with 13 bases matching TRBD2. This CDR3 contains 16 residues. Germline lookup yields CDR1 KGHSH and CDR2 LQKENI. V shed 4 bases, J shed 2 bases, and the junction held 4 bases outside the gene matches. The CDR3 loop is CASSRRTSGSQETQYF. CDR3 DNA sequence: TGTGCCAGCTCACGAAGGACTAGCGGGAGTCAAGAGACCCAGTACTTC.

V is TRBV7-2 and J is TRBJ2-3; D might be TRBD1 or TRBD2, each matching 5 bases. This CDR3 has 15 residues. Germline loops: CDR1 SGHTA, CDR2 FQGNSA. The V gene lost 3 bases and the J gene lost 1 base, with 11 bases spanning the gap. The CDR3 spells CASSFRPGRTDTQYF. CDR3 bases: TGTGCCAGCAGCTTTAGGCCGGGGCGCACAGATACGCAGTATTTT.

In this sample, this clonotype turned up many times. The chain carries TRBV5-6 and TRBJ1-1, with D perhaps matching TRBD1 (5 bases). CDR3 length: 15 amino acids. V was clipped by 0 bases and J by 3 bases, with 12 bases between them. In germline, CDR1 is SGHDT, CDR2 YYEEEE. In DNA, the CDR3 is TGTGCCAGCAGCTTGGAGGCAGGGTCGTACACTGAAGCTTTCTTT. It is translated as CASSLEAGSYTEAFF.

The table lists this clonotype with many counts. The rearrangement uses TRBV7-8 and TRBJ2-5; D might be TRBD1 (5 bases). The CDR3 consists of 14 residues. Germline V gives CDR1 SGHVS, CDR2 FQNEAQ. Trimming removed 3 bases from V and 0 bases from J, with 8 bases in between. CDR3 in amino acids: CASSLTEDQETQYF. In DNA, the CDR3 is TGTGCCAGCAGCTTGACAGAGGACCAAGAGACCCAGTACTTC. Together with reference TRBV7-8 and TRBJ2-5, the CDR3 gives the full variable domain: GAGVSQSPRYKVAKRGQDVALRCDPISGHVSLFWYQQALGQGPEFLTYFQNEAQLDKSGLPSDRFFAERPEGSVSTLKIQRTQQEDSAVYLCASSLTEDQETQYFGPGTRLLVL.

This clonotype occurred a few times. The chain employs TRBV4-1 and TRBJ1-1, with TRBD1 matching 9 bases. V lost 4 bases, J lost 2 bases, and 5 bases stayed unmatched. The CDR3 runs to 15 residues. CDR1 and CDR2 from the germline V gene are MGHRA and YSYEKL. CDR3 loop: CASSRRTGANTEAFF. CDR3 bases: TGCGCCAGCAGCCGAAGGACAGGGGCTAACACTGAAGCTTTCTTT.

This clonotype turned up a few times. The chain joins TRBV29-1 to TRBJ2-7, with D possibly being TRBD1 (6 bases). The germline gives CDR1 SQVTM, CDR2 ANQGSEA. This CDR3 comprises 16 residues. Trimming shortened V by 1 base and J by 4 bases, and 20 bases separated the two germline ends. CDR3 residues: CSVEARSVGAEYEQYF. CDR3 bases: TGCAGCGTTGAAGCTAGATCTGTGGGGGCAGAGTACGAGCAGTACTTC.

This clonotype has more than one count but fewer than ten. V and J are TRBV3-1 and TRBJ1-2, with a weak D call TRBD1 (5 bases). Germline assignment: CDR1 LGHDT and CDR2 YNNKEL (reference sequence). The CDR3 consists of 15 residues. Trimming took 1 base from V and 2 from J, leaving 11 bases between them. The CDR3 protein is CASSQVNNRNYGYTF. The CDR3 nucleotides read TGTGCCAGCAGCCAAGTCAACAACAGGAACTATGGCTACACCTTC.

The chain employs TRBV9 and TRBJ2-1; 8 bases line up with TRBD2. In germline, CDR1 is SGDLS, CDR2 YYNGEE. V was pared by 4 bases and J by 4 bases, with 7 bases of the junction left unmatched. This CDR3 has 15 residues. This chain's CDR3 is CASSPSAGVYNEQFF. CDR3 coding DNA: TGTGCCAGCAGCCCCTCAGCGGGGGTTTACAATGAGCAGTTCTTC.

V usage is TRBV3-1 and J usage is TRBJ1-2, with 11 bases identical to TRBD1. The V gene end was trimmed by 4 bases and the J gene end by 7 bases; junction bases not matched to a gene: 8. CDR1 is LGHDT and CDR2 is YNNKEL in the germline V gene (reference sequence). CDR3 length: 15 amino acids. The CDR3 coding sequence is TGTGCCAGCAGCCGACTTGGGACAGGGGGTCCTGGCTACACCTTC. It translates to CASSRLGTGGPGYTF.

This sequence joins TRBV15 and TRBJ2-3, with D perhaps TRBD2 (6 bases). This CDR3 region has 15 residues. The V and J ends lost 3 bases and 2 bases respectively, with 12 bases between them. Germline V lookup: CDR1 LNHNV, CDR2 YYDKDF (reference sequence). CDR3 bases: TGTGCCACCAGCAGGCAACAGGACTACACAGATACGCAGTATTTT. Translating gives CATSRQQDYTDTQYF. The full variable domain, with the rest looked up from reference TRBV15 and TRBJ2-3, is DAMVIQNPRYQVTQFGKPVTLSCSQTLNHNVMYWYQQKSSQAPKLLFHYYDKDFNNEADTPDNFQSRRPNTSFCFLDIRSPGLGDTAMYLCATSRQQDYTDTQYFGPGTRLTVL.

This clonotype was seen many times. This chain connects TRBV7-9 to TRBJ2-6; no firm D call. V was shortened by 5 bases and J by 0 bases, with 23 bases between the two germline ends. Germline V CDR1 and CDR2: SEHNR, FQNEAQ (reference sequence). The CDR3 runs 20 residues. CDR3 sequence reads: CASSLSGRGRHSSGANVLTF. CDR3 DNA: TGTGCCAGCAGCCTCTCCGGCAGAGGACGCCACAGCTCTGGGGCCAACGTCCTGACTTTC.

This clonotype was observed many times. CDR3 sequence: CASSQATSYNEQFF. The DNA of the CDR3 is TGCGCCAGCAGCCAAGCGACTAGCTACAATGAGCAGTTCTTC. The gene calls are TRBV4-3 and TRBJ2-1; TRBD2 might be the D (6 bases). The CDR3 extends over 14 amino acids. Per the germline V gene, CDR1 is LGHNA and CDR2 is YSLEER. The V and J ends lost 1 base and 3 bases respectively, with 7 bases between them.

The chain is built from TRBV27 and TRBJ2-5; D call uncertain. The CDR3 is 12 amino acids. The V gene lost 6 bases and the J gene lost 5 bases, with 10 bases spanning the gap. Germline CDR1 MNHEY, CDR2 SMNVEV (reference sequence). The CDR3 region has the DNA TGTGCCAGCAGGGCACACTCGGAGACCCAGTACTTC. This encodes CASRAHSETQYF.

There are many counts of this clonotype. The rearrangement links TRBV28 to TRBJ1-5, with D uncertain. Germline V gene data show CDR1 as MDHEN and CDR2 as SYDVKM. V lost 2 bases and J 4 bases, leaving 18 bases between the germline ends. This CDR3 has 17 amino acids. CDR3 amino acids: CASSLTPSTGRNQPQHF. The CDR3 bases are TGTGCCAGCAGTTTAACCCCCTCGACCGGTCGGAATCAGCCCCAGCATTTT. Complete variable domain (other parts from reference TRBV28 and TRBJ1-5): DVKVTQSSRYLVKRTGEKVFLECVQDMDHENMFWYRQDPGLGLRLIYFSYDVKMKEKGDIPEGYSVSREKKERFSLILESASTNQTSMYLCASSLTPSTGRNQPQHFGDGTRLSIL.

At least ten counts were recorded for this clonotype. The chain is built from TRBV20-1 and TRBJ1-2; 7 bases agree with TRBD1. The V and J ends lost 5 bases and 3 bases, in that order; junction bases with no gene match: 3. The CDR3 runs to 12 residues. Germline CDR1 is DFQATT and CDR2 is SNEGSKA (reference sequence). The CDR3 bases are TGCAGTGCTGAAGACAGGGACTATGGCTACACCTTC. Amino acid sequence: CSAEDRDYGYTF.

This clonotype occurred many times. CDR3 loop: CASSQDSGLAGSSYNEQFF. The CDR3 coding sequence is TGTGCCAGCAGCCAAGATTCAGGACTAGCGGGTAGCTCCTACAATGAGCAGTTCTTC. This rearrangement joins TRBV14 to TRBJ2-1, with 11 nucleotides matching TRBD2. Germline assignment: CDR1 SGHDN and CDR2 FVKESK. The CDR3 has 19 amino acids. Trimming at V came to 0 bases and at J to 0 bases, leaving 7 bases not matched to a gene.

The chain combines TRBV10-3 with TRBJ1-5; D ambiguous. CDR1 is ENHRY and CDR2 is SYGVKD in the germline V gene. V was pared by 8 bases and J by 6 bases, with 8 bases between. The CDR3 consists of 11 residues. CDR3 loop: CAIGLGQPQHF. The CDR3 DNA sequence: TGTGCCATCGGTTTAGGTCAGCCCCAGCATTTT.

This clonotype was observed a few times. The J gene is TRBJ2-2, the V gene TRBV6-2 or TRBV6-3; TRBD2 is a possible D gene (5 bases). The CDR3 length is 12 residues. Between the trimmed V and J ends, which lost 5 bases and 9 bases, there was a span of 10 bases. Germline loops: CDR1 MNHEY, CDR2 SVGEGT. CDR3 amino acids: CASSAGYRELFF. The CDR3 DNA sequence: TGTGCCAGCAGTGCGGGCTACCGGGAGCTGTTTTTT.

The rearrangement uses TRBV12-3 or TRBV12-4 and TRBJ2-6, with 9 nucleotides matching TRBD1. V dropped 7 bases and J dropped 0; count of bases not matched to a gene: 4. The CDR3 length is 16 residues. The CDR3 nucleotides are TGTGCCAGCAAAGGGACAGGGAACTCTGGGGCCAACGTCCTGACTTTC. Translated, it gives CASKGTGNSGANVLTF.

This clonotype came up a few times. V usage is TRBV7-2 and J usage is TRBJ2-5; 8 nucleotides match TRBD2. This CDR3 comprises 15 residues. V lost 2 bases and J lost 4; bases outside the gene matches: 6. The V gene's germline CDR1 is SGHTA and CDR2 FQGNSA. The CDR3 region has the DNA TGTGCCAGCAGCTTACCAGCGGGGGATCGAGAGACCCAGTACTTC. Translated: CASSLPAGDRETQYF.